These 15 T cell receptor beta chains share one sample of origin, sequenced in a study of T cell changes during pregnancy in multiple sclerosis. Produced via immunoSEQ multiplex PCR; TCRdb's table is partial and in-frame only. Of about 40,000 clones listed, almost 95% are singletons. The sequencing here drew on CD4+ T cells from peripheral blood mononuclear cells, taken before pregnancy. The origin of the receptors is a female donor with multiple sclerosis, enrolled in a pregnancy study.

This chain connects TRBV6-5 to TRBJ2-7; D remains unclear. The germline V and J ends were trimmed by 4 bases and 2 bases, with 18 bases remaining between them. The CDR3 is 16 amino acids. Germline values: CDR1 MNHEY, CDR2 SVGAGI. CDR3 sequence: CASSFSPGSSAYEQYF. CDR3 nucleotides: TGTGCCAGCAGTTTCAGTCCCGGGTCCTCCGCCTACGAGCAGTACTTC.

The chain links TRBV10-3 to TRBJ2-7; 14 bases match TRBD2. CDR1 is ENHRY and CDR2 is SYGVKD in the germline V gene. After removal of 5 bases from V and 4 bases from J, the junction contained 7 bases not matched to a gene. The CDR3 extends over 16 amino acids. The CDR3 sequence is CAISPGLAGVSYEQYF. In nucleotides, the CDR3 is TGTGCCATCAGTCCGGGACTAGCGGGAGTTTCGTACGAGCAGTACTTC.

The rearrangement joins TRBV25-1 to TRBJ1-5; the D is unclear. The CDR3 length is 15 residues. Trimming removed 2 bases at V and 0 bases at J, with 8 bases between. CDR1 and CDR2 from the germline V gene are MGHDK and SYGVNS. The CDR3 coding sequence is TGTGCCAGCAGTGAAGCTGAGGGTAGCAATCAGCCCCAGCATTTT. Translation: CASSEAEGSNQPQHF.

This clone was seen just once. The chain carries TRBV18 and TRBJ2-2, with D maybe TRBD2 (6 bases). The CDR3 is 14 residues long. Germline loops: CDR1 KGHSH, CDR2 LQKENI. Trimming cost V 6 bases and J 8 bases, with 16 bases left between them. The CDR3: CASSTSRGSGELFF. In nucleotides, the CDR3 is TGTGCCAGCTCGACGTCACGGGGGAGTGGGGAGCTGTTTTTT.

J is TRBJ2-1 and V is TRBV7-2, with 9 bases identical to TRBD1. J was trimmed by 9 bases and V by 2 bases; bases with no gene match: 8. Per the germline V gene, CDR1 is SGHTA and CDR2 is FQGNSA. The CDR3 consists of 15 residues. The DNA of the CDR3 is TGTGCCAGCAGCTTAACCTTACAGGGGGCCGGTGAGCAGTTCTTC. It translates to CASSLTLQGAGEQFF. The full variable domain, in which reference TRBV7-2 and TRBJ2-1 provide the parts outside the CDR3, is GAGVSQSPSNKVTEKGKDVELRCDPISGHTALYWYRQSLGQGLEFLIYFQGNSAPDKSGLPSDRFSAERTGGSVSTLTIQRTQQEDSAVYLCASSLTLQGAGEQFFGPGTRLTVL.

The V gene is TRBV15, the J gene TRBJ1-2; D gene ambiguous. The CDR3 covers 17 residues. V lost 0 bases and J 2 bases, leaving 16 bases between the germline ends. Germline loops: CDR1 LNHNV, CDR2 YYDKDF (reference sequence). CDR3 amino acids: CATSRDRDESTNYGYTF. DNA for the CDR3: TGTGCCACCAGCAGAGATAGAGATGAGAGCACCAACTATGGCTACACCTTC. Together with reference TRBV15 and TRBJ1-2, the CDR3 gives the full variable domain: DAMVIQNPRYQVTQFGKPVTLSCSQTLNHNVMYWYQQKSSQAPKLLFHYYDKDFNNEADTPDNFQSRRPNTSFCFLDIRSPGLGDTAMYLCATSRDRDESTNYGYTFGSGTRLTVV.

A few counts support this clone. The chain links TRBV7-9 to TRBJ2-7; 9 nucleotides agree with TRBD1. There are 16 residues in the CDR3. The ends lost 1 base at V and 6 bases at J; junction bases unmatched: 10. In germline, CDR1 is SEHNR, CDR2 FQNEAQ (reference sequence). The CDR3 DNA sequence: TGTGCCAGCAGCTTAGTCATGGGACAGGGCGGTCCCGAGCAGTACTTC. It yields the protein CASSLVMGQGGPEQYF.

V is TRBV29-1 and J is TRBJ2-7, with 8 bases matching TRBD1. CDR3 size: 12 residues. V gave up 7 bases and J gave up 2 bases; unmatched junction bases: 4. Germline loops: CDR1 SQVTM, CDR2 ANQGSEA. Written as DNA, the CDR3 is TGCAGCGGGCTGACAGGGGCCTACGAGCAGTACTTC. It encodes CSGLTGAYEQYF.

The chain has TRBV15 and TRBJ2-7, with D possibly TRBD1 on 6 matching bases. The length of the CDR3 is 15 residues. The germline V gene has CDR1 LNHNV and CDR2 YYDKDF (reference sequence). Trimming cost V 1 base and J 1 base, with 11 bases left between them. In nucleotides, the CDR3 is TGTGCCACCAGCAGAGCACGGACAGATTCCTACGAGCAGTACTTC. It encodes CATSRARTDSYEQYF.

DNA of the CDR3: TGTGCCAGTAGTATACTGGACAGGGTCCCCTACAATGAGCAGTTCTTC. This sequence encodes CASSILDRVPYNEQFF. The chain is built from TRBV19 and TRBJ2-1, with 8 bases lining up with TRBD1. Trimming removed 2 bases from V and 2 bases from J; junction bases left unmatched: 5. Germline CDR1 LNHDA, CDR2 SQIVND (reference sequence). The CDR3 runs to 16 residues. The complete variable domain, with remaining parts taken from reference TRBV19 and TRBJ2-1, reads DGGITQSPKYLFRKEGQNVTLSCEQNLNHDAMYWYRQDPGQGLRLIYYSQIVNDFQKGDIAEGYSVSREKKESFPLTVTSAQKNPTAFYLCASSILDRVPYNEQFFGPGTRLTVL.

The rearrangement joins TRBV7-9 to TRBJ1-4; D is perhaps TRBD1 (5 bases). CDR1 and CDR2 (germline): SEHNR, FQNEAQ (reference sequence). Trimming left V 1 base short and J 0 bases short, with 15 bases between. The CDR3 length is 18 residues. The chain's CDR3 is CASSLDGAGQTTNEKLFF. CDR3 nucleotides: TGTGCCAGCAGCTTAGATGGGGCAGGGCAAACAACTAATGAAAAACTGTTTTTT.

This clone was picked up one time. This chain links TRBV18 with TRBJ2-7; maybe TRBD1 (6 bases). Trimming took off 4 bases at V and 3 bases at J, with 19 bases between the two ends. There are 16 residues in the CDR3. Germline V gives CDR1 KGHSH, CDR2 LQKENI. CDR3 in DNA: TGTGCCAGCTCACAACCGGGACAAAGGGGTGTCTACGAGCAGTACTTC. Translating it yields CASSQPGQRGVYEQYF.

The chain recombines TRBV6-5 with TRBJ2-7, with 8 bases matching TRBD2. Germline loops: CDR1 MNHEY, CDR2 SVGAGI. The CDR3 runs to 15 residues. V lost 5 bases, J lost 3 bases, and 9 bases stayed unmatched. CDR3: CASSQIAGPNYEQYF. The CDR3 bases are TGTGCCAGCAGTCAGATAGCGGGGCCTAACTACGAGCAGTACTTC.

The rearrangement uses TRBV7-6 and TRBJ2-1, with 11 bases fitting TRBD2. The CDR3 runs to 18 residues. The V segment lost 2 bases and the J segment 5 bases; nucleotides outside the gene matches: 11. The V gene's germline CDR1 is SGHVS and CDR2 FNYEAQ. The CDR3 region has the DNA TGTGCCAGCAGCTTAAAATCAAAGGGACTAGCGGAACACAATGAGCAGTTCTTC. Amino acid sequence: CASSLKSKGLAEHNEQFF.

The chain employs TRBV4-1 and TRBJ2-3; 11 bases agree with TRBD1. The germline CDR1 and CDR2 sequences are MGHRA and YSYEKL. The trim removed 0 bases at V and 8 bases at J, leaving 10 bases unmatched. The CDR3 sequence is 17 residues long. The CDR3 spells CASSQERMDRGQVTQYF. In nucleotides, the CDR3 is TGCGCCAGCAGCCAAGAAAGGATGGACAGGGGGCAAGTTACGCAGTATTTT.